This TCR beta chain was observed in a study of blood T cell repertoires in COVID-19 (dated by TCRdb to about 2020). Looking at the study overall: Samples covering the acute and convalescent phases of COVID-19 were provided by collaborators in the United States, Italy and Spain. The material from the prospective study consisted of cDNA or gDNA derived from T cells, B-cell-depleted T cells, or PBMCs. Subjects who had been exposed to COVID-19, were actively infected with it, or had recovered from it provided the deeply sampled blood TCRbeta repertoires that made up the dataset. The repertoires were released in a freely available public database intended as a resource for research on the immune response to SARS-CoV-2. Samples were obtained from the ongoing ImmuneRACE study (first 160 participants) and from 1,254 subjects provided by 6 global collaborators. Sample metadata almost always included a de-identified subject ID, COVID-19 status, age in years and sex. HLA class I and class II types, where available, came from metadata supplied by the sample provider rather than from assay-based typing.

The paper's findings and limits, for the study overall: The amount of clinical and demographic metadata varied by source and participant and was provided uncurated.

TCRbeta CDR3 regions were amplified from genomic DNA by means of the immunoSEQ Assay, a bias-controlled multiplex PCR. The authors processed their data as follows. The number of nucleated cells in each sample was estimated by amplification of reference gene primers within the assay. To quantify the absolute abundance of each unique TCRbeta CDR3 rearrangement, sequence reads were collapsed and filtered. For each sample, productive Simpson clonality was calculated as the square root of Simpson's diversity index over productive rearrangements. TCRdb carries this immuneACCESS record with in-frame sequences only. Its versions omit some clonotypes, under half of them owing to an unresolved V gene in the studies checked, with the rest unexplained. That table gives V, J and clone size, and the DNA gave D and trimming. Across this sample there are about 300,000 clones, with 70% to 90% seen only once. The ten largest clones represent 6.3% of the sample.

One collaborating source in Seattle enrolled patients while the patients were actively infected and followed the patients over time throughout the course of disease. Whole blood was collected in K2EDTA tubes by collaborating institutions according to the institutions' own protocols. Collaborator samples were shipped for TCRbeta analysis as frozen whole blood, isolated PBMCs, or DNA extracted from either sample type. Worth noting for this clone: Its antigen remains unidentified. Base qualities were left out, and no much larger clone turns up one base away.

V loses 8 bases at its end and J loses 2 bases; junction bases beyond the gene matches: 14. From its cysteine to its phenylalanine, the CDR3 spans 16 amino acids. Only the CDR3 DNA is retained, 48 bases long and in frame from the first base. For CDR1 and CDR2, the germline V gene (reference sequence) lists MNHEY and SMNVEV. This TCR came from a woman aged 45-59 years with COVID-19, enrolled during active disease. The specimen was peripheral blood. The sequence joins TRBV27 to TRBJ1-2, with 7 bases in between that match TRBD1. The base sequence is TGTGCCAGCTCTAACCTCCGGGACAGATTAAACTATGGCTACACCTTC. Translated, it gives CASSNLRDRLNYGYTF.